This T cell receptor (beta chain) was identified during a study of identical twins. Trimming removed 5 bases from V and 2 bases from J, with 17 bases in between. The CDR3 runs 16 residues. The V gene's germline CDR1 is SGHVS and CDR2 FNYEAQ. About this clonotype: The antigen is unknown.

General study points: Analyses of zero insertions could, in part, be confounded by invariant MAIT and iNKT cells. Fewer insertions characterized abundant cord blood beta clonotypes, whereas memory repertoires showed none.

It was template switching that added a universal primer site, and there were unique molecular identifiers on the cDNA. MiXCR was run by TCRdb on the 5' RACE reads, yielding one entry per CDR3 protein. The sample comprises roughly 690,000 distinct CDR3 sequences, approximately 22% of which are singletons, and around 4.5% rests with the top ten. These data were also reused for a study on T cells expressing NK-cell markers. As reported in that work: Leadership of the CD3+CD56-NKG2C+ fraction also belonged to these clonotypes in a handful of donors.

The specimen was PBMCs. The clonotype comes from a woman between 18 and 30 years old in good health. The chain couples TRBV7-6 to TRBJ2-3; D could derive from TRBD1 or TRBD2 (5 bases each). CDR3 bases: TGTGCCAGCAGCCCCCGGGACCCCAGCCTCACAGATACGCAGTATTTT. Translation gives CASSPRDPSLTDTQYF.